Each of the 14 T cell receptor beta chains below was sequenced from the same sample in a study of T cell repertoires in cytomegalovirus infection. TCRdb redid the calling of the reads with MiXCR, one entry per CDR3 protein. This sample has under 800,000 distinct CDR3 sequences, with 24% found just once. The sample consisted of CD8+ T cells from PBMCs. These receptors were obtained from a human donor in good health (CMV status not recorded). Some clones in this sample may be carry-over from other donors' samples.

V and J are TRBV6-5 and TRBJ2-5; D unresolved. CDR1 and CDR2 (germline): MNHEY, SVGAGI. CDR3 size: 14 residues. The germline V and J ends were trimmed by 6 bases and 7 bases, with 18 bases remaining between them. The CDR3 sequence is CASRQDTHLGTQYF. The CDR3 DNA reads TGTGCCAGCAGACAAGACACGCACCTTGGGACCCAGTACTTC.

This clonotype was counted a few times. The genes are TRBV7-9 and TRBJ2-1; 9 bases line up with TRBD1. The CDR3 totals 15 residues. Trimming cost V 2 bases and J 6 bases; bases outside gene matches: 5. CDR1 is SEHNR and CDR2 is FQNEAQ in the germline V gene (reference sequence). The CDR3 DNA is TGTGCCAGCAGCTTAAAACAGGGGGCGCCCAATGAGCAGTTCTTC. Protein: CASSLKQGAPNEQFF. The entire variable domain, with the rest obtained from reference TRBV7-9 and TRBJ2-1, is as follows: DTGVSQNPRHKITKRGQNVTFRCDPISEHNRLYWYRQTLGQGPEFLTYFQNEAQLEKSRLLSDRFSAERPKGSFSTLEIQRTEQGDSAMYLCASSLKQGAPNEQFFGPGTRLTVL.

V and J are TRBV7-6 and TRBJ2-7; either TRBD1 or TRBD2 may fit D (5 bases each). Germline V lookup: CDR1 SGHVS, CDR2 FNYEAQ. There are 17 residues in the CDR3. Trimming removed 4 bases at V and 3 bases at J, with 22 bases between. CDR3 nucleotide sequence: TGTGCCAGCAGCTCCCCCCCCCCACTAGGGGCTAACTACGAGCAGTACTTC. It yields the protein CASSSPPPLGANYEQYF. Using reference TRBV7-6 and TRBJ2-7 for the parts outside the CDR3, the full variable domain is GAGVSQSPRYKVTKRGQDVALRCDPISGHVSLYWYRQALGQGPEFLTYFNYEAQQDKSGLPNDRFSAERPEGSISTLTIQRTEQRDSAMYRCASSSPPPLGANYEQYFGPGTRLTVT.

This sequence joins TRBV7-9 and TRBJ2-7; D uncertain. The length of the CDR3 is 13 residues. Looked up from germline, CDR1 is SEHNR and CDR2 is FQNEAQ (reference sequence). V dropped 4 bases and J dropped 4 bases, with 11 bases sitting between them. CDR3 loop: CASSSDNNYEQYV. CDR3 in DNA: TGTGCCAGCAGCTCAGACAACAATTACGAGCAGTACGTC.

Turning to this clonotype: A much bigger clone sits one base away, suggesting this may be a read error. The rearrangement joins TRBV5-6 to TRBJ2-5; TRBD1 aligns across 9 bases. J lost 5 bases, V lost 4 bases, and 3 bases had no gene match. This CDR3 is 13 amino acids long. The germline CDR1 and CDR2 sequences are SGHDT and YYEEEE. Written as DNA, the CDR3 is TGTGCCAGCAGCCGACAGGGGGGGGAGACCCAGTACTTC. It translates to CASSRQGGETQYF.

The genes are TRBV5-1 and TRBJ1-1; a possible D gene is TRBD1 (6 bases). Germline-derived CDR1 and CDR2 are SGHRS and YFSETQ. The CDR3 length is 15 residues. The germline V and J ends were trimmed by 4 bases and 3 bases, with 16 bases remaining between them. CDR3 protein: CASSPYTGIDTEAFF. Here the CDR3 DNA reads TGCGCCAGCAGCCCATATACAGGGATCGACACTGAAGCTTTCTTT.

J is TRBJ2-1 and V is TRBV14; 8 nucleotides line up with TRBD1. The CDR3 covers 12 residues. Germline loops: CDR1 SGHDN, CDR2 FVKESK. The V gene end was trimmed by 4 bases and the J gene end by 16 bases; junction bases not matched to a gene: 9. The CDR3 region is CASSRGRTGPFF. CDR3 sequence (DNA): TGTGCCAGCAGCCGGGGGCGGACAGGGCCTTTCTTC.

Concerning this clonotype itself: One base away lies a much larger clone, so this may be a sequencing read error. The V and J genes are TRBV6-6 and TRBJ2-1; D call uncertain. Trimming took off 5 bases at V and 6 bases at J, with 8 bases between the two ends. Germline V lookup: CDR1 MNHNY, CDR2 SVGAGI (reference sequence). The CDR3 has 12 amino acids. The CDR3 spells CASSHRTNEQFF. In nucleotides, the CDR3 is TGTGCCAGCAGTCACCGGACCAATGAGCAGTTCTTC.

The V gene is TRBV20-1, the J gene TRBJ2-7; D unresolved. The CDR3 is 14 residues long. Trimming stripped 6 bases from V and 0 bases from J, with 15 bases between. Looked up from germline, CDR1 is DFQATT and CDR2 is SNEGSKA (reference sequence). In DNA form, the CDR3 reads TGCAGTGCCCTCGGAGATACCGCCTCCTACGAGCAGTACTTC. Protein product: CSALGDTASYEQYF.

This chain links TRBV4-1 with TRBJ1-5; D gene unclear. There are 17 residues in the CDR3. CDR1 and CDR2 from the germline V gene are MGHRA and YSYEKL. Trimming pared 0 bases from V and 0 bases from J, leaving 12 bases between. The CDR3 coding sequence is TGCGCCAGCAGCCAAGATCCGGGCTCCTATAGCAATCAGCCCCAGCATTTT. Translation: CASSQDPGSYSNQPQHF.

This clonotype was detected ten times or more. The J gene is TRBJ1-6, the V gene TRBV7-2, with D tentatively TRBD1 (6 bases). V was pared by 5 bases and J by 5 bases, with 19 bases between. The CDR3 is 17 amino acids. CDR1 SGHTA and CDR2 FQGNSA come from the germline V gene. CDR3 in DNA: TGTGCCAGCAGCGCAACATGGACAGAGCCGGATAATTCACCCCTCCACTTT. It is translated as CASSATWTEPDNSPLHF.

In this sample, this clonotype turned up a few times. This chain connects TRBV2 to TRBJ2-7; D not resolved. The germline V gene encodes CDR1 SNHLY and CDR2 FYNNEI. The CDR3 length is 13 residues. CDR3: CTSSEVLNYEQYV. The CDR3 DNA is TGTACCAGCAGTGAAGTCCTAAACTACGAGCAGTACGTC.

The chain carries TRBV28 and TRBJ1-1; 9 bases align to TRBD1. Germline CDR1 is MDHEN and CDR2 is SYDVKM. Trimming at V came to 5 bases and at J to 11 bases, leaving 6 bases not matched to a gene. The CDR3 totals 12 residues. CDR3 coding DNA: TGTGCCAGCAGTACAACAGGGGGCTGGGCTTTCTTT. Translated, it gives CASSTTGGWAFF.

This clonotype occurred many times. The gene calls are TRBV20-1 and TRBJ1-1, with unresolved D. The CDR3 spans 11 residues. Between the trimmed V and J ends, which lost 6 bases and 0 bases, there was a span of 5 bases. Germline V gene sequence: CDR1 DFQATT, CDR2 SNEGSKA (reference sequence). The CDR3 nucleotides are TGCAGTGCGTCCGTGAACACTGAAGCTTTCTTT. Protein product: CSASVNTEAFF.